Listed here are 31 T cell receptor beta chains from one sample, sequenced in a study of shared clonotypes between healthy human individuals. The method was immunoSEQ multiplex PCR; TCRdb's version includes in-frame clones alone and lacks a portion of them. The table has fewer than 1.6 million clones, approximately 98.5% seen once. The specimen sequenced was naive CD4+ T cells sorted from blood. The subset denotes: CD45RA+ positively selected. These receptors all stem from a young man in good health.

This rearrangement joins TRBV5-1 to TRBJ2-7; D might be TRBD1 (5 bases). CDR1 is SGHRS and CDR2 is YFSETQ in the germline V gene. V dropped 1 base and J dropped 6 bases, with 17 bases sitting between them. The CDR3 sequence is 15 residues long. The CDR3 DNA reads as TGCGCCAGCAGCTTGAGTGGGGCAGTCGGTTCCGAGCAGTACTTC. Its translation is CASSLSGAVGSEQYF.

V and J are TRBV2 and TRBJ1-5; 9 positions match TRBD1. V trimming: 6 bases; J trimming: 3 bases; junction bases outside the gene matches: 3. Germline CDR1 reads SNHLY; CDR2 reads FYNNEI. The CDR3 loop spans 14 amino acids. Written as DNA, the CDR3 is TGTGCCAGCAGAGGGACAGGGACCAATCAGCCCCAGCATTTT. Amino acid sequence: CASRGTGTNQPQHF.

This rearrangement joins TRBV5-4 to TRBJ2-5, with 8 bases matching TRBD2. Trimming at V came to 4 bases and at J to 3 bases, leaving 8 bases not matched to a gene. CDR1 and CDR2 (germline): SGHNT, YYREEE (reference sequence). The CDR3 runs to 15 residues. CDR3 in amino acids: CASSLVLSGEETQYF. CDR3 in DNA: TGTGCCAGCAGCCTAGTCCTTAGCGGGGAAGAGACCCAGTACTTC.

V and J are TRBV29-1 and TRBJ2-1; the match to TRBD2 covers 8 bases. Losses at the gene ends were 6 bases for V and 9 bases for J; bases not matched to a gene: 16. CDR1 is SQVTM, CDR2 ANQGSEA, per germline. CDR3 length: 15 residues. The CDR3, as DNA: TGCAGCGTCGGCCAGGCTAGCGGGCCCAGTGGTGAGCAGTTCTTC. It codes for CSVGQASGPSGEQFF.

This clone was recorded only once. The V gene is TRBV30, the J gene TRBJ2-2; 11 nucleotides align to TRBD2. After removal of 2 bases from V and 1 base from J, the junction contained 12 bases not matched to a gene. The germline V gene encodes CDR1 GTSNPN and CDR2 SVGIG (reference sequence). This CDR3 has 19 amino acids. DNA for the CDR3: TGTGCCTGGAGTAAACTTCACCTAGCGGGAGGAGGGAACACCGGGGAGCTGTTTTTT. It translates to CAWSKLHLAGGGNTGELFF.

The rearrangement uses TRBV7-8 and TRBJ1-5; TRBD1 agrees at 10 bases. Germline trimming cut 8 bases from V and 0 bases from J; bases unmatched to any gene: 7. The CDR3 runs to 16 residues. Germline V gene sequence: CDR1 SGHVS, CDR2 FQNEAQ. The CDR3 DNA reads TGTGCCAGCGGTGACAGGGGGCAATCTAGCAATCAGCCCCAGCATTTT. The encoded protein is CASGDRGQSSNQPQHF.

The V and J genes are TRBV9 and TRBJ1-1; weak D call: TRBD1 (6 bases). CDR3 length: 13 residues. Looked up from germline, CDR1 is SGDLS and CDR2 is YYNGEE. V was pared by 4 bases and J by 3 bases, with 10 bases between. DNA for the CDR3: TGTGCCAGCAGCCGGGACACTTACACTGAAGCTTTCTTT. Its protein is CASSRDTYTEAFF.

CDR3 DNA sequence: TGCGCCAGCAGCTCCCCCCCCGGGGCTAAGGGCTACACCTTC. Its translation is CASSSPPGAKGYTF. This chain uses TRBV5-1 with TRBJ1-2; possible D gene TRBD1, 5 bases. This CDR3 has 14 residues. Germline values: CDR1 SGHRS, CDR2 YFSETQ. The ends were cut back, 3 bases at V and 8 bases at J, with 17 bases in the middle. Full variable domain (rest looked up from reference TRBV5-1 and TRBJ1-2): KAGVTQTPRYLIKTRGQQVTLSCSPISGHRSVSWYQQTPGQGLQFLFEYFSETQRNKGNFPGRFSGRQFSNSRSEMNVSTLELGDSALYLCASSSPPGAKGYTFGSGTRLTVV.

This clone was picked up one time. The chain is built from TRBV5-1 and TRBJ2-2, with TRBD2 identical over 9 bases. Germline trimming cut 0 bases from V and 4 bases from J; bases unmatched to any gene: 4. The CDR3 runs 16 residues. Per the germline V gene, CDR1 is SGHRS and CDR2 is YFSETQ. CDR3 loop: CASSLVLAGVTGELFF. DNA for the CDR3: TGCGCCAGCAGCTTGGTATTAGCGGGAGTCACCGGGGAGCTGTTTTTT.

V and J are TRBV9 and TRBJ1-5, with D possibly matching TRBD1 (5 bases). Trimming stripped 4 bases from V and 0 bases from J, with 14 bases between. Germline values: CDR1 SGDLS, CDR2 YYNGEE. This CDR3 contains 16 residues. CDR3 in amino acids: CASSFGTVNSNQPQHF. In DNA form, the CDR3 reads TGTGCCAGCAGCTTCGGGACGGTGAATAGCAATCAGCCCCAGCATTTT.

J is TRBJ2-1 and V is TRBV19; the D is unclear. The germline V and J ends were trimmed by 4 bases and 4 bases, with 5 bases remaining between them. CDR1 is LNHDA, CDR2 SQIVND, per germline (reference sequence). The CDR3 runs to 12 residues. CDR3 region: CASSTQYNEQFF. Written as DNA, the CDR3 is TGTGCCAGTAGTACACAGTACAATGAGCAGTTCTTC. The variable domain in full, with the rest retrieved from reference TRBV19 and TRBJ2-1, is DGGITQSPKYLFRKEGQNVTLSCEQNLNHDAMYWYRQDPGQGLRLIYYSQIVNDFQKGDIAEGYSVSREKKESFPLTVTSAQKNPTAFYLCASSTQYNEQFFGPGTRLTVL.

The chain has TRBV7-3 and TRBJ2-3, with D possibly being TRBD2 (7 bases). CDR1 is SGHTA, CDR2 FQGTGA, per germline. The ends were cut back, 1 base at V and 4 bases at J, with 30 bases in the middle. The CDR3 loop spans 21 amino acids. The CDR3 DNA follows: TGTGCCAGCAGCTTAATGGGCCAGCGTGGGAGCGGGAAGGGGGTTGCAGATACGCAGTATTTT. Protein product: CASSLMGQRGSGKGVADTQYF.

V and J are TRBV19 and TRBJ2-1, with TRBD2 matching 11 bases. Germline V gene data show CDR1 as LNHDA and CDR2 as SQIVND (reference sequence). The CDR3 is 15 amino acids. Germline trimming cut 3 bases from V and 6 bases from J; bases unmatched to any gene: 4. CDR3 sequence: CASSIGTSGRNEQFF. The CDR3 DNA reads as TGTGCCAGTAGTATCGGGACTAGCGGCCGCAATGAGCAGTTCTTC.

The chain carries TRBV9 and TRBJ2-1; D gene ambiguous. Germline CDR1 SGDLS, CDR2 YYNGEE. V was trimmed by 3 bases and J by 4 bases, leaving 11 bases between them. The CDR3 consists of 14 residues. CDR3 loop: CASSGRAAYNEQFF. CDR3 DNA sequence: TGTGCCAGCAGCGGACGGGCCGCGTACAATGAGCAGTTCTTC. The whole variable domain, remainder taken from reference TRBV9 and TRBJ2-1, is DSGVTQTPKHLITATGQRVTLRCSPRSGDLSVYWYQQSLDQGLQFLIQYYNGEERAKGNILERFSAQQFPDLHSELNLSSLELGDSALYFCASSGRAAYNEQFFGPGTRLTVL.

The rearrangement joins TRBV5-4 to TRBJ2-7, with D hard to call. CDR1 is SGHNT and CDR2 is YYREEE in the germline V gene (reference sequence). Between the trimmed V and J ends, which lost 0 bases and 4 bases, there was a span of 8 bases. This CDR3 region has 13 residues. The CDR3 DNA follows: TGTGCCAGCAGCTTGGACTCGGAGTACGAGCAGTACTTC. It is translated as CASSLDSEYEQYF.

This clone was recorded once. The chain has TRBV5-1 and TRBJ2-3, with 11 bases fitting TRBD2. The CDR3 loop spans 16 amino acids. V was pared by 1 base and J by 4 bases, with 5 bases of the junction left unmatched. CDR1 is SGHRS and CDR2 is YFSETQ in the germline V gene. The CDR3 region has the DNA TGCGCCAGCAGCTTGTACACTAGCGGGAGCGCAGATACGCAGTATTTT. This sequence encodes CASSLYTSGSADTQYF.

Regarding this clone: The same CDR3 is also encoded by other DNA sequences in this sample. The chain recombines TRBV7-3 with TRBJ2-1, with D possibly matching TRBD1 (5 bases). Per the germline V gene, CDR1 is SGHTA and CDR2 is FQGTGA. The CDR3 runs to 15 residues. V lost 0 bases, J lost 3 bases, and 9 bases lay in between. Written as DNA, the CDR3 is TGTGCCAGCAGCTTAACCAGGGCAGGCTACAATGAGCAGTTCTTC. The encoded protein is CASSLTRAGYNEQFF. Drawing the rest from reference TRBV7-3 and TRBJ2-1, the complete variable domain is GAGVSQTPSNKVTEKGKYVELRCDPISGHTALYWYRQSLGQGPEFLIYFQGTGAADDSGLPNDRFFAVRPEGSVSTLKIQRTERGDSAVYLCASSLTRAGYNEQFFGPGTRLTVL.

The chain uses TRBV2 and TRBJ2-5; D is possibly TRBD2 (6 bases). V gave up 2 bases and J gave up 6 bases, with 13 bases separating them. Germline V CDR1 and CDR2: SNHLY, FYNNEI. CDR3 size: 14 residues. DNA of the CDR3: TGTGCCAGCAGTGAACTGGCAGCGGGTCAGACCCAGTACTTC. This gives the protein CASSELAAGQTQYF.

The J gene is TRBJ2-3, the V gene TRBV5-1; TRBD2 aligns across 10 bases. This CDR3 spans 15 amino acids. The germline CDR1 and CDR2 sequences are SGHRS and YFSETQ. The V gene end was trimmed by 4 bases and the J gene end by 5 bases; junction bases not matched to a gene: 7. CDR3 sequence reads: CASSLLAGDLDTQYF. As DNA, the CDR3 is TGCGCCAGCAGCCTTCTAGCGGGAGATTTAGATACGCAGTATTTT.

The J gene is TRBJ2-7, the V gene TRBV30; 9 positions match TRBD2. The CDR3 spans 15 residues. The J segment lost 0 bases and the V segment lost 1 base, leaving 4 bases of the junction unmatched. CDR1 is GTSNPN, CDR2 SVGIG, per germline (reference sequence). The CDR3 DNA is TGTGCCTGGAGTGGATTAGCGGGGGCCTCCTACGAGCAGTACTTC. It codes for CAWSGLAGASYEQYF.

This clone was counted once. CDR3 sequence: CASSLGQGALNQPQHF. For the CDR3, the DNA is TGTGCCAGCAGTTTGGGACAGGGGGCATTGAATCAGCCCCAGCATTTT. V and J are TRBV2 and TRBJ1-5; TRBD1 agrees at 12 bases. J lost 4 bases, V lost 5 bases, and 6 bases had no gene match. Germline assignment: CDR1 SNHLY and CDR2 FYNNEI. This CDR3 comprises 16 residues.

V is TRBV7-8 and J is TRBJ2-1, with a weak D call TRBD2 (6 bases). This CDR3 spans 15 amino acids. CDR1 is SGHVS, CDR2 FQNEAQ, per germline. The V end was cut by 8 bases, the J end by 6 bases, with 20 bases between. The chain's CDR3 is CASFRTSYTGNEQFF. The CDR3 region has the DNA TGTGCCAGCTTCCGAACTAGCTACACAGGCAATGAGCAGTTCTTC.

The chain uses TRBV29-1 and TRBJ2-7; 12 nucleotides align to TRBD2. This CDR3 spans 17 amino acids. Per the germline V gene, CDR1 is SQVTM and CDR2 is ANQGSEA. V lost 6 bases and J lost 3; bases outside the gene matches: 15. The CDR3 DNA is TGCAGCGTAACGAAACTAAGACTAGCGGGAGATGTCTACGAGCAGTACTTC. This encodes CSVTKLRLAGDVYEQYF.

This sequence joins TRBV18 and TRBJ2-7; D gene unclear. This CDR3 region has 13 residues. Trimming shortened V by 3 bases and J by 3 bases, and 9 bases separated the two germline ends. Germline V gene sequence: CDR1 KGHSH, CDR2 LQKENI. The CDR3 loop is CASSPTPGYEQYF. In nucleotides, the CDR3 is TGTGCCAGCTCACCTACTCCAGGCTACGAGCAGTACTTC.

The rearrangement links TRBV7-9 to TRBJ1-4; D is possibly TRBD1 (5 bases). Trimming cost V 6 bases and J 5 bases, with 10 bases left between them. The CDR3 runs to 13 residues. Germline loops: CDR1 SEHNR, CDR2 FQNEAQ (reference sequence). This chain's CDR3 is CASSLGGNEKLFF. For the CDR3, the DNA is TGTGCCAGCAGTTTGGGGGGGAATGAAAAACTGTTTTTT.

The genes are TRBV18 and TRBJ2-2; TRBD1 matches 9 bases. Germline V CDR1 and CDR2: KGHSH, LQKENI. Trimming removed 3 bases from V and 0 bases from J; junction bases left unmatched: 14. The CDR3 sequence is 20 residues long. The CDR3 here is CASSPLGTGSLSANTGELFF. CDR3 nucleotide sequence: TGTGCCAGCTCACCCCTAGGGACAGGGTCACTTTCTGCGAACACCGGGGAGCTGTTTTTT.

This rearrangement joins TRBV18 to TRBJ2-7, with D perhaps being TRBD1 or TRBD2 (5 bases each). Looked up from germline, CDR1 is KGHSH and CDR2 is LQKENI. The CDR3 consists of 14 residues. Trimming pared 0 bases from V and 3 bases from J, leaving 9 bases between. The CDR3 nucleotides are TGTGCCAGCTCACCACCGGGGGAACTCTACGAGCAGTACTTC. Translating gives CASSPPGELYEQYF.

The chain recombines TRBV27 with TRBJ2-2; maybe TRBD2 (6 bases). In germline, CDR1 is MNHEY, CDR2 SMNVEV (reference sequence). CDR3 length: 14 residues. V was shortened by 8 bases and J by 6 bases, with 16 bases between the two germline ends. The CDR3 bases are TGTGCCAGCGGTAGCGGTGAAGTAGCCGGGGAGCTGTTTTTT. This encodes CASGSGEVAGELFF.

This CDR3 is CASSIDEWLIQYF. The CDR3 DNA sequence: TGTGCCAGCAGCATCGATGAATGGCTCATTCAGTACTTC. The chain is built from TRBV11-2 and TRBJ2-4; D is ambiguous. This CDR3 spans 13 amino acids. Germline V CDR1 and CDR2: SGHAT, FQNNGV. V lost 5 bases to trimming and J lost 9 bases, with 14 bases between them.

The chain carries TRBV27 and TRBJ2-1; D gene ambiguous. The CDR3 extends over 13 amino acids. The V gene's germline CDR1 is MNHEY and CDR2 SMNVEV (reference sequence). V shed 8 bases and J shed 0 bases, with 8 bases lying between them. As DNA, the CDR3 is TGTGCCAGCGCAAAGAGCTCCTACAATGAGCAGTTCTTC. Protein product: CASAKSSYNEQFF.

The CDR3 region is CAWSSRGNTIYF. DNA for the CDR3: TGTGCCTGGAGTAGCCGTGGAAACACCATATATTTT. V is TRBV30 and J is TRBJ1-3; D is uncertain. Looked up from germline, CDR1 is GTSNPN and CDR2 is SVGIG (reference sequence). The CDR3 has 12 residues. V was clipped by 2 bases and J by 3 bases, with 5 bases between them. Looking up the rest from reference TRBV30 and TRBJ1-3 gives the full variable domain: SQTIHQWPATLVQPVGSPLSLECTVEGTSNPNLYWYRQAAGRGLQLLFYSVGIGQISSEVPQNLSASRPQDRQFILSSKKLLLSDSGFYLCAWSSRGNTIYFGEGSWLTVV.